Listed here are 10 T cell receptor beta chains from one sample, sequenced in a study of blood T cell repertoires in COVID-19. The protocol was immunoSEQ multiplex PCR, while the TCRdb copy is restricted to in-frame clones and leaves out a portion. Among a few hundred thousand clones listed, 88% were seen once. Sequencing input: peripheral blood. The receptors come from an older woman with COVID-19, enrolled during active disease.

The gene calls are TRBV3-1 (or the pseudogene TRBV3-2) and TRBJ2-2; 12 positions match TRBD2. V dropped 4 bases and J dropped 0; count of bases not matched to a gene: 0. CDR1 and CDR2 (germline): LGHDT, YNNKEL (reference sequence). CDR3 length: 16 residues. The CDR3 DNA follows: TGTGCCAGCAGCCGGACTAGCGGGACGAACACCGGGGAGCTGTTTTTT. Its translation: CASSRTSGTNTGELFF.

The chain uses TRBV6-5 and TRBJ1-5; possible D gene TRBD1, 6 bases. The germline V and J ends were trimmed by 8 bases and 4 bases, with 15 bases remaining between them. Germline CDR1 MNHEY, CDR2 SVGAGI. CDR3 size: 14 residues. The CDR3 bases are TGTGCCAGCCAGCCGACAGGACTTAATCAGCCCCAGCATTTT. It specifies CASQPTGLNQPQHF.

The chain links TRBV5-4 to TRBJ1-2, with 8 nucleotides matching TRBD1. The germline gives CDR1 SGHNT, CDR2 YYREEE (reference sequence). The CDR3 extends over 14 amino acids. Trimming cost V 1 base and J 4 bases; bases outside gene matches: 3. The CDR3 region is CASSLRTGTYGYTF. For the CDR3, the DNA is TGTGCCAGCAGCTTGAGGACAGGGACCTATGGCTACACCTTC.

The rearrangement uses TRBV23-1 and TRBJ2-6; a possible D gene is TRBD2 (5 bases). TRBV23-1 is identified as an open reading frame with a role that is uncertain. V lost 1 base and J 2 bases, leaving 9 bases between the germline ends. There are 16 residues in the CDR3. In DNA, the CDR3 is TGCGCCAGCAGTCAATTTTTCGGGACTGGGGCCAACGTCCTGACTTTC. It translates to CASSQFFGTGANVLTF.

About this clone itself: Relative to the germline gene, one junction end is altered; a read error may explain this. The rearrangement uses TRBV28 and TRBJ1-5, with 8 bases identical to TRBD1. This CDR3 spans 17 amino acids. Per the germline V gene, CDR1 is MDHEN and CDR2 is SYDVKM. The CDR3 loop reads CANSLDRGRIGNQPQHF. The CDR3 DNA follows: TGTGCCAACAGTCTTGACAGGGGACGAATCGGCAATCAGCCCCAGCATTTT.

The count of this clone is one. CDR3 residues: CASSLMDTGEQYF. The CDR3 region has the DNA TGTGCCAGCAGTTTAATGGACACGGGCGAGCAGTACTTC. The V and J genes are TRBV28 and TRBJ2-7; D is perhaps TRBD1 (5 bases). Per germline, CDR1 MDHEN and CDR2 SYDVKM. The CDR3 covers 13 residues. Trimming took 2 bases from V and 6 from J, leaving 11 bases between them. Full variable domain (rest looked up from reference TRBV28 and TRBJ2-7): DVKVTQSSRYLVKRTGEKVFLECVQDMDHENMFWYRQDPGLGLRLIYFSYDVKMKEKGDIPEGYSVSREKKERFSLILESASTNQTSMYLCASSLMDTGEQYFGPGTRLTVT.

This clone has just one count. This chain links TRBV24-1 with TRBJ2-7, with D possibly being TRBD1 (6 bases). Germline V CDR1 and CDR2: KGHDR, SFDVKD. This CDR3 is built from 13 residues. Trimming shortened V by 3 bases and J by 5 bases, and 10 bases separated the two germline ends. This chain's CDR3 is CATSDAGTNEQYF. The CDR3 region has the DNA TGTGCCACCAGTGATGCTGGGACAAACGAGCAGTACTTC.

The chain joins TRBV4-3 to TRBJ1-6; 10 bases map to TRBD1. The CDR3 is 15 amino acids. Germline V CDR1 and CDR2: LGHNA, YSLEER. V shed 5 bases and J 3 bases; nucleotides not matched to a gene: 1. Here the CDR3 DNA reads TGCGCCAGCAGCAGGGACAGGGGCTATAATTCACCCCTCCACTTT. Translating it yields CASSRDRGYNSPLHF.

The V gene is TRBV5-4, the J gene TRBJ2-3; weak D call: TRBD2 (5 bases). CDR3 length: 16 residues. Trimming took 1 base from V and 0 from J, leaving 12 bases between them. Germline values: CDR1 SGHNT, CDR2 YYREEE (reference sequence). Here the CDR3 reads CASSLRLAQSTDTQYF. The CDR3 DNA follows: TGTGCCAGCAGCTTGAGATTAGCGCAAAGCACAGATACGCAGTATTTT.

Only one count was recorded for this clone. J is TRBJ2-5 and V is TRBV7-2; D is possibly TRBD1 (6 bases). Per germline, CDR1 SGHTA and CDR2 FQGNSA. The V end was cut by 4 bases, the J end by 4 bases, with 16 bases between. The CDR3 is made up of 15 amino acids. CDR3 sequence reads: CASSSLQGGRETQYF. The CDR3 DNA reads as TGTGCCAGCAGCTCATTACAGGGTGGGAGAGAGACCCAGTACTTC.